This is a list of T cell receptor beta chains from one sample in a study of preoperative IRX-2 immunotherapy in early breast cancer. Profiled with immunoSEQ multiplex PCR; TCRdb holds only in-frame clones, not every one. This table holds 43,000 or so clones, just under 95% found once. The source material was tumor tissue, sampled after IRX-2 immunotherapy. The receptors come from a human donor with breast cancer. Each CDR3 is given with its conserved first and last residue. D genes are given only for firm matches.

d_call: NA; v_call: TRBV7-2; j_call: TRBJ1-6; cdr3_length: 14; cdr3_aa: CASSVGPSNSPLHF
d_call: NA; v_call: TRBV5-1; j_call: TRBJ2-3; cdr3_length: 14; cdr3_aa: CASSLAPTTDTQYF
d_call: TRBD1; v_call: TRBV28; j_call: TRBJ2-2; cdr3_length: 12; cdr3_aa: CASKQGSGELFF
d_call: NA; v_call: TRBV2; j_call: TRBJ1-6; cdr3_length: 14; cdr3_aa: CASTGSSYNSPLHF
d_call: NA; v_call: TRBV5-1; j_call: TRBJ2-3; cdr3_length: 14; cdr3_aa: CASSLAAGSDTQYF
d_call: TRBD1; v_call: TRBV9; j_call: TRBJ1-2; cdr3_length: 14; cdr3_aa: CASSPWTGLTGYTF
d_call: NA; v_call: TRBV29-1; j_call: TRBJ1-5; cdr3_length: 12; cdr3_aa: CSAGVMNQPQHF
d_call: NA; v_call: TRBV6-6; j_call: TRBJ2-4; cdr3_length: 11; cdr3_aa: CASSQEGIQYF
d_call: NA; v_call: TRBV4-3; j_call: TRBJ2-3; cdr3_length: 15; cdr3_aa: CASSPRKVVTDTQYF
d_call: TRBD1; v_call: TRBV2; j_call: TRBJ1-6; cdr3_length: 16; cdr3_aa: CASREDTGVKNSPLHF
d_call: TRBD2; v_call: TRBV11-3; j_call: TRBJ2-1; cdr3_length: 15; cdr3_aa: CASSQGTSGSWEQFF
d_call: TRBD1; v_call: TRBV5-4; j_call: TRBJ1-1; cdr3_length: 12; cdr3_aa: CASSLDRGRSFF
d_call: NA; v_call: TRBV7-2; j_call: TRBJ2-1; cdr3_length: 12; cdr3_aa: CASSLAEGKQFF
d_call: NA; v_call: TRBV18; j_call: TRBJ2-1; cdr3_length: 14; cdr3_aa: CASSPGLSYNEQFF
d_call: TRBD2; v_call: TRBV6-5; j_call: TRBJ2-1; cdr3_length: 15; cdr3_aa: CASSAGTSGDNEQFF
d_call: NA; v_call: TRBV5-6; j_call: NA; cdr3_length: 13; cdr3_aa: CASSLVRGYEQYF
d_call: NA; v_call: TRBV5-4; j_call: TRBJ2-6; cdr3_length: 17; cdr3_aa: CASSPTGRISGANVLTF
d_call: TRBD1; v_call: TRBV9; j_call: TRBJ1-5; cdr3_length: 15; cdr3_aa: CASSPGMTGINPQHF
d_call: NA; v_call: TRBV5-5; j_call: TRBJ2-7; cdr3_length: 13; cdr3_aa: CASSREPGSEQYF
d_call: TRBD1; v_call: TRBV27; j_call: TRBJ1-2; cdr3_length: 17; cdr3_aa: CASSSSGDSLYNYGYTF
d_call: TRBD1; v_call: TRBV18; j_call: TRBJ1-2; cdr3_length: 17; cdr3_aa: CASSPEGQGRLTGVYTF
d_call: NA; v_call: TRBV7-8; j_call: TRBJ2-5; cdr3_length: 14; cdr3_aa: CASSLALPEETQYF
d_call: NA; v_call: TRBV9; j_call: TRBJ1-1; cdr3_length: 13; cdr3_aa: CASSLRPNTEAFF
d_call: NA; v_call: TRBV6-5; j_call: TRBJ2-1; cdr3_length: 14; cdr3_aa: CASSPGPRGLRQFF
d_call: TRBD2; v_call: TRBV4-3; j_call: TRBJ2-2; cdr3_length: 19; cdr3_aa: CASSQADPETSENTGELFF
d_call: NA; v_call: TRBV18; j_call: TRBJ2-2; cdr3_length: 18; cdr3_aa: CASSPSSLGASNTGELFF
d_call: TRBD2; v_call: TRBV11-3; j_call: TRBJ2-3; cdr3_length: 16; cdr3_aa: CASSLRLAQDRDTQYF
d_call: NA; v_call: TRBV7-6; j_call: TRBJ2-3; cdr3_length: 14; cdr3_aa: CASSLTQSTDTQYF
d_call: NA; v_call: TRBV18; j_call: TRBJ2-3; cdr3_length: 15; cdr3_aa: CASSPPSGSTDTQYF
d_call: NA; v_call: TRBV18; j_call: TRBJ2-1; cdr3_length: 12; cdr3_aa: CASSPYNNEQFF
d_call: TRBD2; v_call: TRBV11-2; j_call: TRBJ2-2; cdr3_length: 18; cdr3_aa: CASSSRVIAGGRGGELFF
d_call: NA; v_call: TRBV5-6; j_call: TRBJ1-2; cdr3_length: 14; cdr3_aa: CASSTTGYNYGYTF
d_call: TRBD1; v_call: TRBV7-3; j_call: TRBJ1-6; cdr3_length: 14; cdr3_aa: CASSLYQGGSPLHF
d_call: NA; v_call: TRBV7-6; j_call: TRBJ2-5; cdr3_length: 14; cdr3_aa: CASSQTGTKETQYF
d_call: NA; v_call: TRBV7-8; j_call: TRBJ1-1; cdr3_length: 20; cdr3_aa: CASSEGVGGPPGRLDTEAFF
d_call: NA; v_call: TRBV6-5; j_call: TRBJ1-5; cdr3_length: 12; cdr3_aa: CASRTLNQPQHF